These 10 T cell receptor beta chains originate from one sample sequenced in a study of blood T cells in healthy people across ages. The authors ran a second PCR of about 7 to 11 cycles using a sample-barcoded 5' primer and a J-beta primer mix. TCRdb passed the 5' RACE reads through MiXCR, listing each CDR3 protein once. The sample consists of around 970,000 distinct CDR3 sequences, 45% to 60% of them appearing once. The sample taken for sequencing was blood. Receptors originate from a woman aged 60-75 years in good health.

This clonotype turned up a few times. The CDR3 spells CSAQGQTNEQFF. The CDR3 coding sequence is TGCAGTGCCCAAGGACAGACCAATGAGCAGTTCTTC. The genes are TRBV20-1 and TRBJ2-1, with D possibly TRBD1 on 6 matching bases. Germline CDR1 reads DFQATT; CDR2 reads SNEGSKA (reference sequence). The CDR3 runs 12 residues. V lost 6 bases and J 6 bases, leaving 12 bases between the germline ends.

V is TRBV20-1 and J is TRBJ1-1; D is unresolved. Germline loops: CDR1 DFQATT, CDR2 SNEGSKA (reference sequence). Trimming shortened V by 3 bases and J by 7 bases, and 6 bases separated the two germline ends. The length of the CDR3 is 10 residues. CDR3 residues: CSASHLEAFF. CDR3 DNA: TGCAGTGCTAGTCACCTTGAAGCTTTCTTT.

This clonotype appeared a few times. The chain carries TRBV4-1 and TRBJ1-4; unclear D gene. Per the germline V gene, CDR1 is MGHRA and CDR2 is YSYEKL. V was shortened by 4 bases and J by 1 base, with 7 bases between the two germline ends. The CDR3 is 14 residues long. CDR3 DNA: TGCGCCAGCAGCCTGACTGGAACTAATGAAAAACTGTTTTTT. Translated, it gives CASSLTGTNEKLFF.

This clonotype was seen a single time. In DNA form, the CDR3 reads TGTGCCAGCAGCCAGCGGCTTCAGGGGTTCTCCTACGAGCAGTACTTC. Translation: CASSQRLQGFSYEQYF. V is TRBV6-6 and J is TRBJ2-7; tentatively, D is TRBD1 (6 bases). V dropped 6 bases and J dropped 0 bases, with 18 bases sitting between them. CDR3 size: 16 residues. Germline CDR1 is MNHNY and CDR2 is SVGAGI (reference sequence).

This clonotype has just a few counts. CDR3 loop: CASSYRGSPVETQYF. CDR3 sequence (DNA): TGTGCCAGCAGTTATAGGGGGAGTCCGGTTGAGACCCAGTACTTC. The chain is built from TRBV6-5 and TRBJ2-5, with a tentative D call TRBD1 (6 bases). Between the trimmed V and J ends, which lost 3 bases and 5 bases, there was a span of 16 bases. The CDR3 spans 15 residues. Germline V lookup: CDR1 MNHEY, CDR2 SVGAGI.

The chain recombines TRBV27 with TRBJ2-7, with D tentatively TRBD2 (5 bases). V lost 3 bases to trimming and J lost 0 bases, with 18 bases between them. The CDR3 has 17 residues. Per germline, CDR1 MNHEY and CDR2 SMNVEV (reference sequence). The CDR3 region has the DNA TGTGCCAGCAGTTTCCGCCTCGCGCTGGGGAGCTCCTACGAGCAGTACTTC. Translated: CASSFRLALGSSYEQYF.

This clonotype was found many times. The chain couples TRBV6-1 to TRBJ2-7; the D is unclear. The length of the CDR3 is 14 residues. V was trimmed by 3 bases and J by 3 bases, leaving 12 bases between them. Germline CDR1 and CDR2: MNHNS and SASEGT. The CDR3 here is CASSDDIDDYEQYF. The CDR3 nucleotides are TGTGCCAGCAGTGACGACATAGACGACTACGAGCAGTACTTC.

The CDR3 DNA follows: TGCGCCAGCAGCCGGGCGGGATTGAACACAGATACGCAGTATTTT. This encodes CASSRAGLNTDTQYF. This chain links TRBV4-1 with TRBJ2-3; D is perhaps TRBD2 (6 bases). The CDR3 has 15 residues. Germline V gene lookup returns CDR1 MGHRA and CDR2 YSYEKL. Trimming cost V 4 bases and J 2 bases, with 13 bases left between them.

The chain links TRBV25-1 to TRBJ1-5, with D possibly being TRBD1 (6 bases). Germline loops: CDR1 MGHDK, CDR2 SYGVNS. This CDR3 spans 13 amino acids. The V end lost 6 bases, the J end lost 8 bases, and 14 bases lay between the germline ends. CDR3 region: CASSATGREPQHF. As DNA, the CDR3 is TGTGCCAGCAGCGCTACAGGGCGGGAGCCCCAGCATTTT.

This clonotype was counted a few times. This CDR3 reads CASRTGTAQETQYF. The DNA for the CDR3 is TGTGCCAGCAGGACAGGGACAGCCCAAGAGACCCAGTACTTC. This chain links TRBV6-5 with TRBJ2-5, with TRBD1 matching over 7 bases. There are 14 residues in the CDR3. V shed 6 bases, J shed 1 base, and the junction held 5 bases outside the gene matches. Per germline, CDR1 MNHEY and CDR2 SVGAGI.